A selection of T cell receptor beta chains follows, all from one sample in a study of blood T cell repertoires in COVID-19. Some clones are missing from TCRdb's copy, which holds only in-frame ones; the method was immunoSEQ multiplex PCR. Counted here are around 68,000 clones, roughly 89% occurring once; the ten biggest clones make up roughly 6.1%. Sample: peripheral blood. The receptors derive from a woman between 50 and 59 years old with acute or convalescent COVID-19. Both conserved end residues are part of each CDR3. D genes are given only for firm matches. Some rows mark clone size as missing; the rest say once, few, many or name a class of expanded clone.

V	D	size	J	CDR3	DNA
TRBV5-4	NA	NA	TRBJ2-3	CASSGQGFGTDTQYF	TGTGCCAGCAGCGGGCAGGGATTTGGGACAGATACGCAGTATTTT
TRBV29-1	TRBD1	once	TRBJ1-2	CSGGTANYGYTF	TGCAGCGGCGGGACAGCTAACTATGGCTACACCTTC
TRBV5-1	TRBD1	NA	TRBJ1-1	CASSNRQGGRNTEAFF	TGCGCCAGCAGCAACCGACAGGGGGGTCGGAACACTGAAGCTTTCTTT
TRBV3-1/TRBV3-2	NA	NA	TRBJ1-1	CASSQDSILNTEAFF	TGTGCCAGCAGCCAAGATTCTATCCTGAACACTGAAGCTTTCTTT
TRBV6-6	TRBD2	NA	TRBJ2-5	CASSTSGGAETQYF	TGTGCCAGCAGCACTAGCGGGGGGGCAGAGACCCAGTACTTC
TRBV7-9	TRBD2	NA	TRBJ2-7	CASSASGTLYEQYF	TGTGCCAGCAGCGCTAGCGGGACCCTCTACGAGCAGTACTTC
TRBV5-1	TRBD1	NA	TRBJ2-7	CASSRIGQEVGEQYF	TGCGCCAGCAGCCGGATAGGACAGGAGGTGGGTGAGCAGTACTTC
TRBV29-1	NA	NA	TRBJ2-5	CSVEDLRRGETQYF	TGCAGCGTTGAAGATCTGAGGAGGGGAGAGACCCAGTACTTC
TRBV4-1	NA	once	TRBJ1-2	CASSQYIGTIGGYTF	TGCGCCAGCAGCCAATATATAGGGACAATTGGCGGCTACACCTTC
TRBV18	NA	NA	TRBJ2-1	CASSLGEANEQFF	TGTGCCAGCTCACTTGGGGAGGCTAATGAGCAGTTCTTC
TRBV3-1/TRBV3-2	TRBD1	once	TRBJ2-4	CASSQGSGGFQYF	TGTGCCAGCAGCCAAGGGTCAGGGGGATTTCAGTACTTC
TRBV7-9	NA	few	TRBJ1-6	CASRSNRELNSPLHF	TGTGCCAGCAGATCTAACCGGGAGCTTAATTCACCCCTCCACTTT
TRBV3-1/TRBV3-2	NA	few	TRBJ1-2	CASSQEGRQASGYTF	TGTGCCAGCAGCCAAGAAGGCAGACAGGCGAGTGGCTACACCTTC
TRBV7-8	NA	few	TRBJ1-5	CASSQPPGRSNQPQHF	TGTGCCAGCAGCCAACCACCGGGGAGGAGCAATCAGCCCCAGCATTTT
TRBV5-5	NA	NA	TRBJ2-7	CASSPPGLRIYEQYF	TGTGCCAGCAGCCCCCCGGGACTTCGGATCTACGAGCAGTACTTC
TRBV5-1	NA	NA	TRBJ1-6	CASSSAVDSPLHF	TGCGCCAGCAGCTCCGCCGTAGATTCACCCCTCCACTTT
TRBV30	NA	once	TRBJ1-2	CAWSGELGGYTF	TGTGCCTGGAGTGGGGAGTTGGGTGGCTACACCTTC
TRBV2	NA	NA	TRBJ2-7	CASSSGTPLLYEQYF	TGTGCCAGCAGTTCCGGGACACCGTTACTCTACGAGCAGTACTTC
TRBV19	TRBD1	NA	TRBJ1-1	CASSIPGGPTEAFF	TGTGCCAGTAGTATACCAGGGGGCCCCACTGAAGCTTTCTTT
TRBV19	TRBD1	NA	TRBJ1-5	CASSIILGTGDDQPQHF	TGTGCCAGTAGTATAATTCTTGGGACAGGGGACGATCAGCCCCAGCATTTT
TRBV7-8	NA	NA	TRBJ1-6	CASSLALGQNNSPLHF	TGTGCCAGCAGCTTAGCGTTAGGACAGAATAATTCACCCCTCCACTTT
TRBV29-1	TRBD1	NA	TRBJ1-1	CSVKDRGNTEAFF	TGCAGCGTGAAGGACAGGGGGAACACTGAAGCTTTCTTT